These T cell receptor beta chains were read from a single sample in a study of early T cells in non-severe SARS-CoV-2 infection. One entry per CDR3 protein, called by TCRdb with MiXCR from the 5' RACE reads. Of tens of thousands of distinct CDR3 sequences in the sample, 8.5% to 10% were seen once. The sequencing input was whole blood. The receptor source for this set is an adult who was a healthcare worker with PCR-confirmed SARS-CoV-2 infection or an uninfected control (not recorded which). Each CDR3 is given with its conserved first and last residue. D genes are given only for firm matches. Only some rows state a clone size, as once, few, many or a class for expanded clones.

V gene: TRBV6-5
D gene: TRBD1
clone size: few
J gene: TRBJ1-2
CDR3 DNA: TGTGCCAGCAGTTACGGACAGGAGAACTATGGCTACACCTTC
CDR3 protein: CASSYGQENYGYTF

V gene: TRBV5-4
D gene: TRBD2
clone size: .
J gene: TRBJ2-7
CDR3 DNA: TGTGCCAGCAGCCTCACGACTAGCGGGAGTGTGGACGAGCAGTACTTC
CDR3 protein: CASSLTTSGSVDEQYF

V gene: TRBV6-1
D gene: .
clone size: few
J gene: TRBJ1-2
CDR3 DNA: TGTGCCAGCAGCCCGGACACCGGGGACTATGGCTACACCTTC
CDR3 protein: CASSPDTGDYGYTF

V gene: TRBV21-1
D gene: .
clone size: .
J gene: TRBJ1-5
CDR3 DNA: TGTGCCGAGGGGTGGGTGAATCCTCAGCCCCAGCATTTT
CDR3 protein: CAEGWVNPQPQHF

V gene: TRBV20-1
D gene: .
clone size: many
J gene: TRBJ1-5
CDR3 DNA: TGCAGTGCCCTTCAGCGGGCGGATTCAGTTAGCAATCAGCCCCAGCATTTT
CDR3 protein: CSALQRADSVSNQPQHF

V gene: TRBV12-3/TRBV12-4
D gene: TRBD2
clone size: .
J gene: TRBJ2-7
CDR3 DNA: TGTGCCAGCACCCTTAGCGGGAGCTCCTACGAGCAGTACTTC
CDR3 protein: CASTLSGSSYEQYF

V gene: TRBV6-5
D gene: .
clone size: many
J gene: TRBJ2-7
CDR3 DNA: TGTGCCAGCAGTTACTCCGGGCAGACCTACGAGCAGTACTTC
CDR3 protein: CASSYSGQTYEQYF

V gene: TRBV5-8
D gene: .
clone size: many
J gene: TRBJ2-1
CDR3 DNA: TGTGCCAGCAGCCGGCTCGGCGGGGCGAATGAGCAGTTCTTC
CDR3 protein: CASSRLGGANEQFF

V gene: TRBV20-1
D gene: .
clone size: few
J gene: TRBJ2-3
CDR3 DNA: TGCAGTGCTAGTTCGGGCGGAGAAGATACGCAGTATTTT
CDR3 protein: CSASSGGEDTQYF

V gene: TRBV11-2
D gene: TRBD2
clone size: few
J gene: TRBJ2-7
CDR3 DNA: TGTGCCAGCAGCTCCGAGAACCCAGCGGGGACCTACGAGCAGTACTTC
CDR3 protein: CASSSENPAGTYEQYF

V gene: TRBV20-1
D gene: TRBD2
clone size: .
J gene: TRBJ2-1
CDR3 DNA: TGCAGTGCTACCAGCGGGGGGGTGTTGGAGCAGTTCTTC
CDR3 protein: CSATSGGVLEQFF

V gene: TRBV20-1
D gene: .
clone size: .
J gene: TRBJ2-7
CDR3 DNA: TGCAGTGCTCAAAACCCCGGCAGGCCCTACGAGCAGTACTTC
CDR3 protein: CSAQNPGRPYEQYF

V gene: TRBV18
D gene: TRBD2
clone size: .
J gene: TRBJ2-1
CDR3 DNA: TGTGCCAGCTCAGCTGGCGGGGGGGAAGTCTACAATGAGCAGTTCTTC
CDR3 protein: CASSAGGGEVYNEQFF

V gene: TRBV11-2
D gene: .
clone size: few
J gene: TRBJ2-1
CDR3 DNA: TGTGCCAGCAGCTTAGACAGAGCCTCCTACAATGAGCAGTTCTTC
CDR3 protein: CASSLDRASYNEQFF

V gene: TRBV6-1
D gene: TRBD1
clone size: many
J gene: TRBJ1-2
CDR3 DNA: TGTGCCATCCTCCAGGGACAGGGATATAATGGCTACACCTTC
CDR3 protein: CAILQGQGYNGYTF

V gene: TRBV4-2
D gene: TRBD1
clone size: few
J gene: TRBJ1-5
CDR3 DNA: TGTGCCAGCAGCCAAGCACAGGGGGAAAGCAATCAGCCCCAGCATTTT
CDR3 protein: CASSQAQGESNQPQHF

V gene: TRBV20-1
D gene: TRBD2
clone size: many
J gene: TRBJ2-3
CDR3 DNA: TGCAGTGCGACAACCGGCCTAGCGGGAGGTGGGGGCACAGATACGCAGTATTTT
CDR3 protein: CSATTGLAGGGGTDTQYF

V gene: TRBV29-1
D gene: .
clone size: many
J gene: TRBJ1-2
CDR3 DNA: TGCAGCGATCTTGAGGATTCCATGCGAGGCTACACCTTC
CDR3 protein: CSDLEDSMRGYTF

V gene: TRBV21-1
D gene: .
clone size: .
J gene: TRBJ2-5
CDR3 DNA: TGTGCCAGCAGCAAAGCTTCGAGGGACACGATAGAGACCCAGTACTTC
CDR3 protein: CASSKASRDTIETQYF

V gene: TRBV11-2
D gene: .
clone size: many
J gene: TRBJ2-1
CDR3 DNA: TGTGCCAGCAGCTCTATCCTGACAGGCTCCTACAATGAGCAGTTCTTC
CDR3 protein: CASSSILTGSYNEQFF

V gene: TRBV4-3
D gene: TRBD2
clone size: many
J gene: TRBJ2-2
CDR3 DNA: TGCGCCAGCAGCCAAGAGGTCGGAGCGGGAGGTGGCGGGGAGCTGTTTTTT
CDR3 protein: CASSQEVGAGGGGELFF

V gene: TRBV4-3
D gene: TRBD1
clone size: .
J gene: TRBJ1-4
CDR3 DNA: TGCGCCAGCAGCCAAATGCCCGGGACAGCTAATGAAAAACTGTTTTTT
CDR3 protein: CASSQMPGTANEKLFF

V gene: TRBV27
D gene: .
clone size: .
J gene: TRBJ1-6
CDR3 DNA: TGTGCCAGCAGTCCAGGGACGTTGGGGGATTCACCCCTCCACTTT
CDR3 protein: CASSPGTLGDSPLHF

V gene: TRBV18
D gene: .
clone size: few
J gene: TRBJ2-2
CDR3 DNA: TGTGCCAGCTCACCACGGGGGTTCGGGGAGCTGTTTTTT
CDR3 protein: CASSPRGFGELFF

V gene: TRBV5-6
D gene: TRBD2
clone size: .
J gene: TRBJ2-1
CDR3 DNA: TGTGCCAGCAGCTTCCCTAGCGGGGGCCCTTTCTATGAGCAGTTCTTC
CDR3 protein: CASSFPSGGPFYEQFF

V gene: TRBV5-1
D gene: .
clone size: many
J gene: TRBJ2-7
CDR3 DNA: TGCGCCAGCAGCTACCTCTCGGGGCAGGTTAACGAGCAGTACTTC
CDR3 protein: CASSYLSGQVNEQYF

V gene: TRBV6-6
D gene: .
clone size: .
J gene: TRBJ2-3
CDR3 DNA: TGTGCCAGCACTCCTGGGATCGGAGCCGGCACAGATACGCAGTATTTT
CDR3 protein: CASTPGIGAGTDTQYF

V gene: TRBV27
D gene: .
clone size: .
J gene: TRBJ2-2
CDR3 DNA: TGTGCCAGCAGTAGAGAATGGGGGGAGCTGTTTTTT
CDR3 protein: CASSREWGELFF

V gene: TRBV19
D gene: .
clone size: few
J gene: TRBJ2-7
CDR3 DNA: TGTGCCAGTAGTAACCCAACCTTCAGAAGCTCCTACGAGCAGTACTTC
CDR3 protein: CASSNPTFRSSYEQYF

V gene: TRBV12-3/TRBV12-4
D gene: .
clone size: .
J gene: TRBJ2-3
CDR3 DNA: TGTGCCAGCCGGCACGCACAAAGCACAGATACGCAGTATTTT
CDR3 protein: CASRHAQSTDTQYF

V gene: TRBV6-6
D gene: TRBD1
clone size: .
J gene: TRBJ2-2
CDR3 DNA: TGTGCCAGCAGTTACGGGACAGGGGTCATCCTGAACACCGGGGAGCTGTTTTTT
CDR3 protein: CASSYGTGVILNTGELFF

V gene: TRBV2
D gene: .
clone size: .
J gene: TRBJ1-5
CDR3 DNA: TGTGCCAGCAGTGATGCAGGCGGCAATCAGCCCCAGCATTTT
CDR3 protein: CASSDAGGNQPQHF